These 22 T cell receptor beta chains were sequenced from one sample in a study of Ad26.COV2.S vaccination and SARS-CoV-2 variants. Method: immunoSEQ multiplex PCR; TCRdb's copy keeps in-frame clones and lacks some. This sample has around 300,000 clones, with 88% found just once. The treatment denotes: about 20 received Ad26.COV2.S at low or high dose, single or two shots; 5 received placebo; per-sample allocation not given. Vaccine and placebo recipients were sampled on day 63 after the first injection. The sample was peripheral blood, taken in a trial of Ad26.COV2.S vaccine versus placebo. These TCRs come from a person aged 18 to 65 who received the Ad26.COV2.S COVID-19 vaccine or a placebo.

A few counts support this clone. V gene TRBV18 combines with J gene TRBJ1-1, with a weak D call TRBD1 (6 bases). CDR1 and CDR2 from the germline V gene are KGHSH and LQKENI. This CDR3 contains 15 residues. V gave up 3 bases and J gave up 1 base, with 12 bases separating them. CDR3 nucleotides: TGTGCCAGCTCACCTTCAGGACAGAAGAACACTGAAGCTTTCTTT. It specifies CASSPSGQKNTEAFF.

CDR3: CAISGGGQGAKLAGELFF. Here the CDR3 DNA reads TGTGCCATTTCCGGCGGTGGACAGGGGGCGAAACTGGCCGGGGAGCTGTTTTTT. The chain is built from TRBV19 and TRBJ2-2; TRBD1 agrees at 11 bases. Germline assignment: CDR1 LNHDA and CDR2 SQIVND (reference sequence). CDR3 length equals 18 residues. V lost 10 bases, J lost 6 bases, and 19 bases stayed unmatched.

This chain joins TRBV30 and TRBJ2-5, with TRBD2 matching over 10 bases. The CDR3 sequence is 15 residues long. From germline, CDR1 is GTSNPN and CDR2 SVGIG (reference sequence). V dropped 3 bases and J dropped 5; count of bases not matched to a gene: 9. In nucleotides, the CDR3 is TGTGCCTGGAGAGCTAGCGGGAGTGCCAGGGAGACCCAGTACTTC. Its protein product is CAWRASGSARETQYF.

The chain recombines TRBV3-1 (or the pseudogene TRBV3-2) with TRBJ1-2; no definite D call. Germline CDR1 and CDR2: LGHDT and YNNKEL (reference sequence). The CDR3 totals 14 residues. V lost 4 bases and J lost 1, with 10 bases in between. The CDR3 region is CASSRQSDNYGYTF. DNA for the CDR3: TGTGCCAGCAGCCGTCAATCTGATAACTATGGCTACACCTTC.

This chain connects TRBV27 to TRBJ1-5, with a weak D call TRBD1 (5 bases). Trimming stripped 10 bases from V and 9 bases from J, with 16 bases between. This CDR3 has 12 amino acids. In germline, CDR1 is MNHEY, CDR2 SMNVEV (reference sequence). CDR3 sequence: CATHPEGLPQHF. The DNA of the CDR3 is TGTGCCACCCACCCAGAGGGGTTGCCCCAGCATTTT.

The chain carries TRBV12-3 or TRBV12-4 and TRBJ2-1; tentative D call: TRBD2 (5 bases). The V end was cut by 8 bases, the J end by 12 bases, with 11 bases between. This CDR3 has 10 residues. The CDR3 bases are TGTGCCAGCGGGAGTCAGCGGCAGTTCTTC. Residues: CASGSQRQFF.

This clone was counted a single time. The rearrangement joins TRBV29-1 to TRBJ2-3; D uncertain. CDR1 and CDR2 (germline): SQVTM, ANQGSEA. CDR3 length equals 12 residues. V was pared by 5 bases and J by 0 bases, with 6 bases between. For the CDR3, the DNA is TGCAGCGTTAGGGTCAGCACAGATACGCAGTATTTT. This encodes CSVRVSTDTQYF.

J is TRBJ1-6 and V is TRBV4-3; D remains unclear. The V end lost 3 bases, the J end lost 9 bases, and 12 bases lay between the germline ends. The CDR3 length is 14 residues. CDR1 LGHNA and CDR2 YSLEER come from the germline V gene. The DNA of the CDR3 is TGCGCCAGCAGCCATCCCAAAGGTGGTTCACCCCTCCACTTT. It specifies CASSHPKGGSPLHF.

V and J are TRBV15 and TRBJ2-7; D gene uncertain. The germline V and J ends were trimmed by 2 bases and 2 bases, with 16 bases remaining between them. The CDR3 is 16 residues long. CDR1 is LNHNV, CDR2 YYDKDF, per germline (reference sequence). The CDR3 region is CATSRRGGQHTYEQYF. The CDR3 DNA reads as TGTGCCACCAGCAGACGTGGTGGGCAGCACACCTACGAGCAGTACTTC.

This chain links TRBV11-3 with TRBJ2-5; perhaps TRBD1 as D (5 bases). The CDR3 has 14 amino acids. Looked up from germline, CDR1 is SGHNT and CDR2 is YENEEA. With 4 bases removed from V and 2 bases from J, the gap between germline ends came to 11 bases. The CDR3 reads CASSSRQSQETQYF. The CDR3 DNA sequence: TGTGCCAGCAGCTCCCGACAGTCACAAGAGACCCAGTACTTC.

The chain uses TRBV5-6 and TRBJ2-5, with D unresolved. Looked up from germline, CDR1 is SGHDT and CDR2 is YYEEEE. The CDR3 is made up of 11 amino acids. The V and J ends lost 4 bases and 2 bases respectively, with 3 bases between them. This CDR3 is CASSAQETQYF. In nucleotides, the CDR3 is TGTGCCAGCAGCGCACAAGAGACCCAGTACTTC.

The J gene is TRBJ2-5, the V gene TRBV7-2; 7 bases are a match to TRBD2. Germline CDR1 and CDR2: SGHTA and FQGNSA. After removal of 5 bases from V and 4 bases from J, the junction contained 10 bases not matched to a gene. This CDR3 region has 15 residues. This chain's CDR3 is CASSLLAGVPETQYF. CDR3 DNA sequence: TGTGCCAGCAGCCTTCTGGCGGGAGTCCCAGAGACCCAGTACTTC.

The chain joins TRBV11-2 to TRBJ2-1, with TRBD2 matching 14 bases. The trim removed 0 bases at V and 4 bases at J, leaving 2 bases unmatched. This CDR3 region has 17 residues. Germline CDR1 reads SGHAT; CDR2 reads FQNNGV. The CDR3 is CASSLEGLAGAYNEQFF. The DNA of the CDR3 is TGTGCCAGCAGCTTAGAGGGACTAGCGGGAGCTTACAATGAGCAGTTCTTC.

The V gene is TRBV7-6, the J gene TRBJ2-1, with D hard to call. The CDR3 spans 19 residues. V was shortened by 2 bases and J by 0 bases, with 20 bases between the two germline ends. Germline loops: CDR1 SGHVS, CDR2 FNYEAQ. CDR3 nucleotide sequence: TGTGCCAGCAGCTTACGCGCCCTTAGGACCTTGAGCTCCTACAATGAGCAGTTCTTC. Protein: CASSLRALRTLSSYNEQFF.

V gene TRBV4-3 combines with J gene TRBJ2-5; D gene unclear. The CDR3 is made up of 14 amino acids. In germline, CDR1 is LGHNA, CDR2 YSLEER. Trimming left V 0 bases short and J 2 bases short, with 7 bases between. CDR3: CASSQEVTQETQYF. As DNA, the CDR3 is TGCGCCAGCAGCCAAGAAGTCACTCAAGAGACCCAGTACTTC.

The rearrangement links TRBV15 to TRBJ1-6, with TRBD1 identical over 7 bases. The CDR3 contains 20 residues. Germline V gene lookup returns CDR1 LNHNV and CDR2 YYDKDF (reference sequence). V trimming: 9 bases; J trimming: 4 bases; junction bases outside the gene matches: 24. The CDR3 region is CATSKPPGQTTTLYNSPLHF. The CDR3 DNA reads TGTGCCACTAGTAAACCACCGGGACAGACAACAACCTTATATAATTCACCCCTCCACTTT. Together with reference TRBV15 and TRBJ1-6, the CDR3 gives the full variable domain: DAMVIQNPRYQVTQFGKPVTLSCSQTLNHNVMYWYQQKSSQAPKLLFHYYDKDFNNEADTPDNFQSRRPNTSFCFLDIRSPGLGDTAMYLCATSKPPGQTTTLYNSPLHFGNGTRLTVT.

This chain joins TRBV7-2 and TRBJ1-2; TRBD1 matches at 8 bases. Per germline, CDR1 SGHTA and CDR2 FQGNSA. The length of the CDR3 is 16 residues. With V trimmed by 5 bases and J by 4 bases, 12 bases remained unmatched. The CDR3 bases are TGTGCCAGCAGCCCACCGGGGCAGGGGGCGATCTATGGCTACACCTTC. Protein: CASSPPGQGAIYGYTF.

The chain couples TRBV4-3 to TRBJ1-5, with D unclear. CDR3 length equals 15 residues. The V end lost 0 bases, the J end lost 5 bases, and 11 bases lay between the germline ends. Per the germline V gene, CDR1 is LGHNA and CDR2 is YSLEER. CDR3 coding DNA: TGCGCCAGCAGCCAAGAAGGGCGGGGTGATCAGCCCCAGCATTTT. Its protein is CASSQEGRGDQPQHF.

This rearrangement joins TRBV5-4 to TRBJ2-1; TRBD1 matches at 8 bases. The CDR3 extends over 12 amino acids. The V gene end was trimmed by 6 bases and the J gene end by 8 bases; junction bases not matched to a gene: 4. Germline CDR1 reads SGHNT; CDR2 reads YYREEE (reference sequence). CDR3 loop: CASKQGVDEQFF. The CDR3 coding sequence is TGTGCCAGCAAACAGGGGGTCGATGAGCAGTTCTTC.

The chain recombines TRBV27 with TRBJ2-1; 14 bases align to TRBD2. Germline V gene sequence: CDR1 MNHEY, CDR2 SMNVEV (reference sequence). After removal of 5 bases from V and 5 bases from J, the junction contained 8 bases not matched to a gene. The CDR3 length is 17 residues. The CDR3 loop reads CASSLGLAGVLNNEQFF. The CDR3 DNA reads TGTGCCAGCAGTCTGGGACTAGCGGGAGTGCTGAACAATGAGCAGTTCTTC.

The gene calls are TRBV2 and TRBJ1-1; 7 positions match TRBD1. After removal of 5 bases from V and 1 base from J, the junction contained 4 bases not matched to a gene. Germline V gene data show CDR1 as SNHLY and CDR2 as FYNNEI. The CDR3 spans 14 residues. CDR3 residues: CASSTGTENTEAFF. The CDR3 DNA reads as TGTGCCAGCAGTACCGGGACAGAGAACACTGAAGCTTTCTTT.

V gene TRBV3-1 (or the pseudogene TRBV3-2) combines with J gene TRBJ2-7; possible D gene TRBD1, 5 bases. Per the germline V gene, CDR1 is LGHDT and CDR2 is YNNKEL (reference sequence). This CDR3 is 14 amino acids long. V was cut by 3 bases and J by 0 bases, with 9 bases left in between. CDR3 DNA sequence: TGTGCCAGCAGCCAGGGGCGGACCTCCTACGAGCAGTACTTC. This gives the protein CASSQGRTSYEQYF.